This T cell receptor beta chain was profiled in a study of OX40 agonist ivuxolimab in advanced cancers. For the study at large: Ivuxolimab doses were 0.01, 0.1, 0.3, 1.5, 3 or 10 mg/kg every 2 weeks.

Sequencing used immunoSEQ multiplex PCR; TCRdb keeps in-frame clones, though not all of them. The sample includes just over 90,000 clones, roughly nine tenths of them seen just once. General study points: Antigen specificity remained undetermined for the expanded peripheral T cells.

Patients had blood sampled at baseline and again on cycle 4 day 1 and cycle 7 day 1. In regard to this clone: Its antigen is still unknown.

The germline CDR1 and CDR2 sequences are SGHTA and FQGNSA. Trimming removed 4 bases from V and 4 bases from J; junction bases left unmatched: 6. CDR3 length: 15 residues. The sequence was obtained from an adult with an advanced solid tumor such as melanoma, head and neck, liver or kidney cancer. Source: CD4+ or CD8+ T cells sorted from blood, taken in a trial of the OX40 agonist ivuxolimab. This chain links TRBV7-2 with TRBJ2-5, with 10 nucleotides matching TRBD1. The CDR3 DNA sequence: TGTGCCAGCAGCTGGACAGGGGGGTTCAGAGAGACCCAGTACTTC. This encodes CASSWTGGFRETQYF.